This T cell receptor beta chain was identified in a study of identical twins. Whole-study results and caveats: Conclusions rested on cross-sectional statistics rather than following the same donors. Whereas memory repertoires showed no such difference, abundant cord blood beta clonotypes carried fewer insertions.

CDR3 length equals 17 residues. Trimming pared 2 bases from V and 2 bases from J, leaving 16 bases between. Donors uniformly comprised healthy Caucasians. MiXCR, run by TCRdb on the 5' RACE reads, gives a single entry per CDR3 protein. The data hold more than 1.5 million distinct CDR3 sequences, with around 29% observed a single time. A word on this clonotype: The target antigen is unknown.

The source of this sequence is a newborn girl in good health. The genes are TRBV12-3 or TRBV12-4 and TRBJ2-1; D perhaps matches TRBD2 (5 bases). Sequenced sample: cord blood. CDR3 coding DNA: TGTGCCAGCAGTTTATGGCCCGAGGGAGCGGCCTACAATGAGCAGTTCTTC. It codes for CASSLWPEGAAYNEQFF.